These 26 T cell receptor beta chains were all obtained from the same sample, sequenced in a study of CD8 T cells in Susac syndrome. The RNA, about 0.5 to 1 ug, was put through reverse transcription using random hexamers. TCRdb re-analysed the immunoSEQ multiplex PCR reads in MiXCR, keeping a single row per CDR3 protein. The data show tens of thousands of distinct CDR3 sequences, over 85% seen once. The specimen was CD8+ T cells from PBMCs. These receptor sequences come from a human donor with multiple sclerosis.

The rearrangement uses TRBV6-2 or TRBV6-3 and TRBJ2-7; a weak D match, TRBD1 (5 bases). CDR1 and CDR2 from the germline V gene are MNHEY and SVGEGT. The CDR3 contains 14 residues. Trimming pared 6 bases from V and 2 bases from J, leaving 14 bases between. CDR3 loop: CASSILRGTYEQYF. DNA of the CDR3: TGTGCCAGCAGCATCCTAAGGGGAACCTACGAGCAGTACTTC.

The chain combines TRBV27 with TRBJ2-1, with 9 nucleotides matching TRBD1. The CDR3 sequence is 16 residues long. Germline trimming cut 0 bases from V and 7 bases from J; bases unmatched to any gene: 7. Germline V gene lookup returns CDR1 MNHEY and CDR2 SMNVEV (reference sequence). The CDR3 region is CASSLSEGTGWNEQFF. The CDR3 bases are TGTGCCAGCAGTTTATCGGAGGGGACAGGGTGGAATGAGCAGTTCTTC.

For the CDR3, the DNA is TGTGCCAGCAGTGTGGAATCACAGGGGCGTCTCCATGAAAAACTGTTTTTT. Encoded protein: CASSVESQGRLHEKLFF. The genes are TRBV2 and TRBJ1-4; TRBD1 matches at 7 bases. The V and J ends lost 4 bases and 6 bases, in that order; junction bases with no gene match: 14. CDR1 is SNHLY and CDR2 is FYNNEI in the germline V gene. CDR3 length: 17 amino acids.

This chain uses TRBV19 with TRBJ2-7, with D possibly being TRBD1 (5 bases). The V gene lost 2 bases and the J gene lost 1 base, with 15 bases spanning the gap. This CDR3 region has 16 residues. Germline CDR1 is LNHDA and CDR2 is SQIVND (reference sequence). The CDR3 reads CASSITGRTPSYEQYF. The CDR3 bases are TGTGCCAGTAGTATAACAGGACGTACACCTTCCTACGAGCAGTACTTC.

This clonotype was found once. The chain couples TRBV7-9 to TRBJ1-4; D call uncertain. V dropped 4 bases and J dropped 7 bases, with 16 bases sitting between them. In germline, CDR1 is SEHNR, CDR2 FQNEAQ (reference sequence). The CDR3 consists of 15 residues. CDR3 loop: CASSSMRASGEKLFF. The CDR3 DNA is TGTGCCAGCAGCTCGATGAGGGCCAGCGGTGAAAAACTGTTTTTT. Supplemented by reference TRBV7-9 and TRBJ1-4, the full variable domain reads DTGVSQNPRHKITKRGQNVTFRCDPISEHNRLYWYRQTLGQGPEFLTYFQNEAQLEKSRLLSDRFSAERPKGSFSTLEIQRTEQGDSAMYLCASSSMRASGEKLFFGSGTQLSVL.

This clonotype appeared a single time. V is TRBV6-5 and J is TRBJ1-1, with D perhaps TRBD1 (5 bases). The CDR3 runs 16 residues. The germline V gene encodes CDR1 MNHEY and CDR2 SVGAGI. The V gene lost 0 bases and the J gene lost 7 bases, with 18 bases spanning the gap. The CDR3 nucleotides are TGTGCCAGCAGTTACTCCGTAAGAGGGGCGAGTATTGAAGCTTTCTTT. As protein: CASSYSVRGASIEAFF.

The V and J genes are TRBV14 and TRBJ2-2; no reliable D call. This CDR3 spans 12 amino acids. CDR1 SGHDN and CDR2 FVKESK come from the germline V gene. V lost 4 bases and J 6 bases, leaving 6 bases between the germline ends. The CDR3 nucleotides read TGTGCCAGCAGCCCCCAATCCGGGGAGCTGTTTTTT. This gives the protein CASSPQSGELFF.

The rearrangement links TRBV9 to TRBJ2-1; no firm D call. There are 16 residues in the CDR3. The V gene's germline CDR1 is SGDLS and CDR2 YYNGEE. Trimming stripped 2 bases from V and 3 bases from J, with 15 bases between. As DNA, the CDR3 is TGTGCCAGCAGCGTGACCTCGGCAGGTCTCTACAATGAGCAGTTCTTC. Its protein is CASSVTSAGLYNEQFF.

CDR3 residues: CASSFGRIIYEQYF. CDR3 bases: TGTGCCAGCAGTTTTGGTCGGATCATCTACGAGCAGTACTTC. V is TRBV6-2 or TRBV6-3 and J is TRBJ2-7; D unclear. The V end lost 4 bases, the J end lost 3 bases, and 13 bases lay between the germline ends. Looked up from germline, CDR1 is MNHEY and CDR2 is SVGEGT. This CDR3 spans 14 amino acids.

The chain is built from TRBV3-1 and TRBJ2-3, with 9 bases lining up with TRBD1. Per the germline V gene, CDR1 is LGHDT and CDR2 is YNNKEL (reference sequence). With 3 bases clipped from V and 5 bases from J, the junction kept 9 bases outside the gene matches. The CDR3 runs to 16 residues. The CDR3 nucleotides read TGTGCCAGCAGCCAGAACAGGGGACAGGGCAAAGATACGCAGTATTTT. Its protein product is CASSQNRGQGKDTQYF.

The rearrangement uses TRBV5-6 and TRBJ2-7; D not resolved. The CDR3 consists of 13 residues. The V end lost 1 base, the J end lost 5 bases, and 10 bases lay between the germline ends. Germline V lookup: CDR1 SGHDT, CDR2 YYEEEE. The DNA of the CDR3 is TGTGCCAGCAGCTTGAATCGTGTCCACGAGCAGTACTTC. It yields the protein CASSLNRVHEQYF.

The gene calls are TRBV5-4 and TRBJ2-1, with D unclear. The CDR3 covers 14 residues. Germline values: CDR1 SGHNT, CDR2 YYREEE (reference sequence). Between the trimmed V and J ends, which lost 3 bases and 5 bases, there was a span of 12 bases. The CDR3 sequence: CASSSHGQNNEQFF. The CDR3 region has the DNA TGTGCCAGCAGCTCCCATGGGCAGAACAATGAGCAGTTCTTC.

J is TRBJ1-6 and V is TRBV9; D gene unclear. Germline-derived CDR1 and CDR2 are SGDLS and YYNGEE. The V end was cut by 2 bases, the J end by 7 bases, with 10 bases between. The CDR3 length is 14 residues. The CDR3 protein is CASSVGGYNSPLHF. In DNA form, the CDR3 reads TGTGCCAGCAGCGTGGGAGGGTACAATTCACCCCTCCACTTT.

The chain uses TRBV12-3 or TRBV12-4 and TRBJ1-2; D might be TRBD1 (5 bases). The length of the CDR3 is 18 residues. The V end was cut by 2 bases, the J end by 0 bases, with 19 bases between. The CDR3 loop reads CASSLFRGRDPTNYGYTF. The CDR3 region has the DNA TGTGCCAGCAGTTTATTTCGGGGACGGGACCCTACTAACTATGGCTACACCTTC.

The rearrangement joins TRBV6-4 to TRBJ1-1, with D uncertain. CDR1 MRHNA and CDR2 SNTAGT come from the germline V gene. Trimming removed 5 bases from V and 3 bases from J, with 10 bases in between. The CDR3 is 13 amino acids. CDR3 in DNA: TGTGCCAGCAGTCCGTCTCGGGACACTGAAGCTTTCTTT. It specifies CASSPSRDTEAFF.

This sequence joins TRBV27 and TRBJ2-7; D might be TRBD1 or TRBD2, each matching 5 bases. CDR1 is MNHEY, CDR2 SMNVEV, per germline (reference sequence). The ends were cut back, 6 bases at V and 2 bases at J, with 11 bases in the middle. The CDR3 contains 13 residues. As DNA, the CDR3 is TGTGCCAGCAGCCGAGGGGTCCCCTACGAGCAGTACTTC. Encoded protein: CASSRGVPYEQYF.

V is TRBV6-1 and J is TRBJ2-1, with 9 bases identical to TRBD2. The CDR3 is 15 residues long. V lost 6 bases to trimming and J lost 4 bases; unmatched junction nucleotides: 7. CDR1 and CDR2 from the germline V gene are MNHNS and SASEGT. The CDR3 sequence: CASSWREGGYNEQFF. The CDR3 DNA is TGTGCCAGCAGCTGGCGGGAGGGCGGGTACAATGAGCAGTTCTTC.

CDR3 DNA sequence: TGCAGCGTCATTGACCAAGCAGATACGCAGTATTTT. Protein product: CSVIDQADTQYF. V is TRBV29-1 and J is TRBJ2-3; D unclear. Between the trimmed V and J ends, which lost 6 bases and 4 bases, there was a span of 11 bases. Germline V lookup: CDR1 SQVTM, CDR2 ANQGSEA. This CDR3 has 12 amino acids.

This clonotype came up a few times. This chain joins TRBV27 and TRBJ1-1; possible D gene TRBD1, 5 bases. Trimming removed 8 bases from V and 1 base from J, with 8 bases in between. The CDR3 extends over 12 amino acids. Germline-derived CDR1 and CDR2 are MNHEY and SMNVEV (reference sequence). This chain's CDR3 is CASSQGNTEAFF. As DNA, the CDR3 is TGTGCCAGCTCTCAGGGGAACACTGAAGCTTTCTTT.

J is TRBJ2-1 and V is TRBV30, with D hard to call. This CDR3 is built from 13 residues. V gave up 2 bases and J gave up 7 bases, with 12 bases separating them. The V gene's germline CDR1 is GTSNPN and CDR2 SVGIG (reference sequence). CDR3 in DNA: TGTGCCTGGAGTCCGGGCCCTTGGAATGAGCAGTTCTTC. This codes for CAWSPGPWNEQFF.

This clonotype was detected only a few times. The chain carries TRBV7-9 and TRBJ2-2, with no clear D. Trimming pared 4 bases from V and 6 bases from J, leaving 12 bases between. CDR1 is SEHNR, CDR2 FQNEAQ, per germline (reference sequence). This CDR3 comprises 14 residues. In nucleotides, the CDR3 is TGTGCCAGCAGCTCGACCCTCCCTCCCGGGGAGCTGTTTTTT. Protein sequence: CASSSTLPPGELFF. The variable domain in full, completed from reference TRBV7-9 and TRBJ2-2, reads DTGVSQNPRHKITKRGQNVTFRCDPISEHNRLYWYRQTLGQGPEFLTYFQNEAQLEKSRLLSDRFSAERPKGSFSTLEIQRTEQGDSAMYLCASSSTLPPGELFFGEGSRLTVL.

The gene calls are TRBV3-1 and TRBJ2-5, with unresolved D. The V end was cut by 4 bases, the J end by 1 base, with 7 bases between. The CDR3 contains 13 residues. CDR1 LGHDT and CDR2 YNNKEL come from the germline V gene (reference sequence). The CDR3 region is CASSPYLQETQYF. CDR3 bases: TGTGCCAGCAGCCCTTACCTCCAAGAGACCCAGTACTTC.

This rearrangement joins TRBV5-6 to TRBJ1-5, with D hard to call. The CDR3 has 13 residues. Trimming cost V 0 bases and J 7 bases, with 8 bases left between them. Germline V gene lookup returns CDR1 SGHDT and CDR2 YYEEEE. This CDR3 is CASSLGRAQPQHF. The CDR3 DNA follows: TGTGCCAGCAGCTTGGGGAGAGCCCAGCCCCAGCATTTT.

This clonotype showed up just once. The chain employs TRBV11-3 and TRBJ2-5, with 8 nucleotides matching TRBD1. Germline loops: CDR1 SGHNT, CDR2 YENEEA. The CDR3 is 14 amino acids. The V gene end was trimmed by 3 bases and the J gene end by 5 bases; junction bases not matched to a gene: 5. CDR3 DNA sequence: TGTGCCAGCAGCTTCGACGACAGGGGTGAGACCCAGTACTTC. As protein: CASSFDDRGETQYF.

The gene calls are TRBV6-1 and TRBJ1-4, with a tentative D call TRBD1 (5 bases). The length of the CDR3 is 15 residues. In germline, CDR1 is MNHNS, CDR2 SASEGT. Trimming cost V 1 base and J 7 bases, with 13 bases left between them. This chain's CDR3 is CASSEGAGGGEKLFF. The CDR3 DNA follows: TGTGCCAGCAGTGAAGGGGCCGGGGGTGGTGAAAAACTGTTTTTT.

The gene calls are TRBV13 and TRBJ2-5; D is ambiguous. This CDR3 contains 12 residues. Trimming stripped 4 bases from V and 1 base from J, with 4 bases between. Germline CDR1 reads PRHDT; CDR2 reads FYEKMQ (reference sequence). The chain's CDR3 is CASSSLQETQYF. The CDR3 bases are TGTGCCAGCAGCTCCCTCCAAGAGACCCAGTACTTC.